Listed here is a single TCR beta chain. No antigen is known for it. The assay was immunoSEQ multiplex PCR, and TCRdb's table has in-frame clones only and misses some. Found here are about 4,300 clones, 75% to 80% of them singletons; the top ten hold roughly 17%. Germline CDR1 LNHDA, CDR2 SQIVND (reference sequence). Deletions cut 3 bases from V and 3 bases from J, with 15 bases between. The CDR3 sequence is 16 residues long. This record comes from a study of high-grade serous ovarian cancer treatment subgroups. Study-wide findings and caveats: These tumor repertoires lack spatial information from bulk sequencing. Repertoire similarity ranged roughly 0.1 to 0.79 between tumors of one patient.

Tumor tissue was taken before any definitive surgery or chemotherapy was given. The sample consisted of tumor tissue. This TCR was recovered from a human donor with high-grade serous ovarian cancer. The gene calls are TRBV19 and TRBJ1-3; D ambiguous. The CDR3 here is CASSISPRSYGNTIYF. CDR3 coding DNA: TGTGCCAGTAGTATTAGTCCGAGGTCGTATGGAAACACCATATATTTT.